This T cell receptor beta chain was documented in a study of T cells after yellow fever vaccination. Whole-study findings and limits: The CD4 compartment and the CD8 compartment contained a small share of clonotypes in common. In post-booster samples, most primary-vaccination clones reappeared (just under 98% CD4, 88% CD8). Weaker, the secondary response had a peak occurring faster, on day 5 versus 15.

In making TCR cDNA, 5'RACE template switching added a universal primer site and UMIs to it. A single record per CDR3 protein comes from TCRdb applying MiXCR to the 5' RACE reads. This table has approximately 510,000 distinct CDR3 sequences, roughly a fifth appearing once. This clonotype was detected a few times. The antigen remains unidentified. This sequence originates from a man younger than 35 who received the YFV17D yellow fever vaccine. The material sequenced was PBMCs, taken less than 25 days after the first yellow fever vaccination.

The CDR3 DNA follows: TGTGCCAGCAGCCCACCCCGTCAAGAGACCCAGTACTTC. Translating it yields CASSPPRQETQYF. The V gene is TRBV7-9, the J gene TRBJ2-5; D gene uncertain. The CDR3 contains 13 residues. V dropped 5 bases and J dropped 2 bases, with 9 bases sitting between them. CDR1 SEHNR and CDR2 FQNEAQ come from the germline V gene (reference sequence).